Below, one TCR beta chain is given with its context. The data stem from a study of cytomegalovirus exposure and HLA in healthy donors. CDR1 SGHAT and CDR2 FQNNGV come from the germline V gene. This CDR3 comprises 16 residues. Losses at the gene ends were 4 bases for V and 2 bases for J; bases not matched to a gene: 8. PCR amplification relied on 60 Vbeta primers (plus 13 Jbeta primers). Method: immunoSEQ multiplex PCR; TCRdb's copy keeps in-frame clones and lacks some. The sample shows 120,000 to 150,000 clones, almost 80% of them seen only once. This chain joins TRBV11-2 and TRBJ2-5; 9 bases map to TRBD2. This TCR was recovered from a middle-aged woman in good health and CMV-seropositive. Sequenced material: PBMCs. CDR3 nucleotide sequence: TGTGCCAGCAGCTCGTTAGCGGGAGTGGGACAAGAGACCCAGTACTTC. As protein: CASSSLAGVGQETQYF. Supplemented by reference TRBV11-2 and TRBJ2-5, the full variable domain reads EAGVAQSPRYKIIEKRQSVAFWCNPISGHATLYWYQQILGQGPKLLIQFQNNGVVDDSQLPKDRFSAERLKGVDSTLKIQPAKLEDSAVYLCASSSLAGVGQETQYFGPGTRLLVL.